Below are 27 T cell receptor beta chains sequenced from a single sample in a study of T cell repertoires in cytomegalovirus infection. MiXCR, run by TCRdb on the reads, gives a single entry per CDR3 protein. The sample has about 110,000 distinct CDR3 sequences, over 25% seen once. These receptors lack a known antigen. The material was CD8+ T cells from cultured PBMCs, obtained from culture after CMV antigen stimulation. These receptor sequences come from a human donor in good health (CMV status not recorded). Some clones in this sample may be carry-over from other donors' samples.

This clonotype was seen a handful of times. V is TRBV6-2 or TRBV6-3 and J is TRBJ2-3; D is possibly TRBD2 (7 bases). This CDR3 region has 15 residues. Trimming left V 2 bases short and J 1 base short, with 10 bases between. Looked up from germline, CDR1 is MNHEY and CDR2 is SVGEGT. DNA for the CDR3: TGTGCCAGCAGTTACGGGGGGGCTCGCACAGATACGCAGTATTTT. It translates to CASSYGGARTDTQYF.

The chain couples TRBV7-9 to TRBJ1-4, with D perhaps matching TRBD1 (6 bases). Trimming removed 2 bases at V and 7 bases at J, with 14 bases between. CDR3 length equals 15 residues. Germline V CDR1 and CDR2: SEHNR, FQNEAQ (reference sequence). This CDR3 reads CASSLFTGKVEKLFF. For the CDR3, the DNA is TGTGCCAGCAGCTTATTTACAGGGAAGGTTGAAAAACTGTTTTTT.

The chain couples TRBV7-8 to TRBJ1-1; no definite D call. The germline V gene encodes CDR1 SGHVS and CDR2 FQNEAQ. V lost 1 base to trimming and J lost 4 bases, with 16 bases between them. The CDR3 loop spans 16 amino acids. This CDR3 reads CASSLVSNRISTEAFF. DNA of the CDR3: TGTGCCAGCAGCTTAGTATCAAACAGAATCAGCACTGAAGCTTTCTTT.

The table lists this clonotype with a few counts. The rearrangement links TRBV12-3 or TRBV12-4 to TRBJ1-2, with 10 bases lining up with TRBD1. Trimming removed 3 bases from V and 6 bases from J; junction bases left unmatched: 7. This CDR3 spans 15 amino acids. CDR3 residues: CASSFRPGTGDGYTF. CDR3 sequence (DNA): TGTGCCAGCAGTTTTCGACCCGGGACAGGGGATGGCTACACCTTC.

This chain joins TRBV4-1 and TRBJ2-5, with TRBD2 matching 10 bases. V shed 2 bases, J shed 4 bases, and the junction held 4 bases outside the gene matches. CDR3 length equals 15 residues. Germline CDR1 MGHRA, CDR2 YSYEKL. CDR3 bases: TGCGCCAGCAGCCAAAGCGGGGGGGCTGTAGAGACCCAGTACTTC. This gives the protein CASSQSGGAVETQYF.

In DNA form, the CDR3 reads TGTGCCAGCAGCCTAATAGCGGGGAGGGATGAGCAGTTCTTC. Protein product: CASSLIAGRDEQFF. The V gene is TRBV7-9, the J gene TRBJ2-1; 8 bases are shared with TRBD2. Germline CDR1 is SEHNR and CDR2 is FQNEAQ (reference sequence). There are 14 residues in the CDR3. Germline trimming cut 5 bases from V and 8 bases from J; bases unmatched to any gene: 8.

This clonotype was detected a few times. The rearrangement joins TRBV4-1 to TRBJ1-2; D is unclear. V was clipped by 0 bases and J by 6 bases, with 11 bases between them. This CDR3 is built from 14 residues. Germline-derived CDR1 and CDR2 are MGHRA and YSYEKL. The CDR3 sequence is CASSQEMTEDGYTF. The CDR3 DNA reads TGCGCCAGCAGCCAAGAAATGACTGAAGATGGCTACACCTTC.

The table lists this clonotype with a few counts. V usage is TRBV4-1 and J usage is TRBJ1-5; D is unresolved. V dropped 2 bases and J dropped 2 bases, with 10 bases sitting between them. CDR3 length equals 15 residues. CDR1 is MGHRA, CDR2 YSYEKL, per germline. CDR3 in DNA: TGCGCCAGCAGCCAACTCGTCGCAGGCAATCAGCCCCAGCATTTT. Its protein is CASSQLVAGNQPQHF.

The chain couples TRBV7-9 to TRBJ1-2, with D possibly TRBD1 on 5 matching bases. This CDR3 has 16 amino acids. Germline V gene sequence: CDR1 SEHNR, CDR2 FQNEAQ (reference sequence). The V end lost 5 bases, the J end lost 8 bases, and 24 bases lay between the germline ends. In DNA, the CDR3 is TGTGCCAGCAGCCCCCCGGGGGATTACACAACGCGGGGCTACACCTTC. Its translation: CASSPPGDYTTRGYTF.

This clonotype was counted ten times or more. This chain uses TRBV12-3 or TRBV12-4 with TRBJ1-5; TRBD1 matches at 11 bases. The CDR3 consists of 16 residues. The junction had 11 bases not matched to a gene; V was cut back by 6 bases and J by 7 bases. The CDR3 reads CASRDRTGGAGQPQHF. The CDR3 nucleotides read TGTGCCAGCAGGGACCGGACAGGGGGCGCGGGACAGCCCCAGCATTTT.

This clonotype was found once. This chain uses TRBV13 with TRBJ2-2, with a weak D call TRBD2 (5 bases). V dropped 4 bases and J dropped 2 bases, with 17 bases sitting between them. CDR1 is PRHDT, CDR2 FYEKMQ, per germline (reference sequence). CDR3 length: 17 amino acids. The CDR3 region has the DNA TGTGCCAGCAGCTCATCCCGGCGCGGGCTAAACACCGGGGAGCTGTTTTTT. Its translation: CASSSSRRGLNTGELFF.

The V call is TRBV14, the J call TRBJ1-1; 7 bases align to TRBD1. Germline values: CDR1 SGHDN, CDR2 FVKESK. This CDR3 spans 15 amino acids. With V trimmed by 4 bases and J by 1 base, 6 bases remained unmatched. CDR3 in DNA: TGTGCCAGCAGCCCCTATGGGACAGCGAACACTGAAGCTTTCTTT. This encodes CASSPYGTANTEAFF.

The sample holds many counts of this clonotype. The V and J genes are TRBV6-5 and TRBJ1-6; D ambiguous. V lost 2 bases and J lost 0, with 8 bases in between. Germline CDR1 is MNHEY and CDR2 is SVGAGI. This CDR3 has 16 residues. In nucleotides, the CDR3 is TGTGCCAGCAGTTACGACGGAAACTCCTATAATTCACCCCTCCACTTT. Its protein is CASSYDGNSYNSPLHF.

This chain uses TRBV13 with TRBJ2-6; D not resolved. Germline V gene sequence: CDR1 PRHDT, CDR2 FYEKMQ (reference sequence). Trimming took 5 bases from V and 2 from J, leaving 13 bases between them. There are 16 residues in the CDR3. Here the CDR3 DNA reads TGTGCCAGCAGCCCCCATCGTCGGGCTGGGGCCAACGTCCTGACTTTC. It codes for CASSPHRRAGANVLTF. Looking up the rest from reference TRBV13 and TRBJ2-6 gives the full variable domain: AAGVIQSPRHLIKEKRETATLKCYPIPRHDTVYWYQQGPGQDPQFLISFYEKMQSDKGSIPDRFSAQQFSDYHSELNMSSLELGDSALYFCASSPHRRAGANVLTFGAGSRLTVL.

This chain connects TRBV7-8 to TRBJ1-2; 7 bases are a match to TRBD1. The CDR3 sequence is 17 residues long. Germline CDR1 is SGHVS and CDR2 is FQNEAQ. The junction had 13 bases not matched to a gene; V was cut back by 4 bases and J by 2 bases. The CDR3 nucleotides are TGTGCCAGCAGCTCGACCTTCCTGACAGGGCTAAACTATGGCTACACCTTC. Translation: CASSSTFLTGLNYGYTF.

This clonotype was recorded many times. CDR3 in DNA: TGTGCCAGCAGCTTAGGCGGAATCCGTGGCCGTACGCAGTATTTT. This translates into CASSLGGIRGRTQYF. The rearrangement joins TRBV7-9 to TRBJ2-3; D is unclear. V was shortened by 1 base and J by 8 bases, with 16 bases between the two germline ends. The CDR3 has 15 residues. Germline values: CDR1 SEHNR, CDR2 FQNEAQ (reference sequence).

This clonotype has just a few counts. The J gene is TRBJ1-2, the V gene TRBV11-2, with TRBD1 as a possible D gene (5 bases). The germline gives CDR1 SGHAT, CDR2 FQNNGV. The length of the CDR3 is 15 residues. The V end was cut by 4 bases, the J end by 5 bases, with 17 bases between. The CDR3 coding sequence is TGTGCCAGCAGCTCACACGACAGACTCAAATATGGCTACACCTTC. Encoded protein: CASSSHDRLKYGYTF.

This clonotype was counted between two and nine times. This chain links TRBV2 with TRBJ2-3; 8 nucleotides agree with TRBD2. The CDR3 sequence is 16 residues long. The V gene's germline CDR1 is SNHLY and CDR2 FYNNEI. V lost 5 bases, J lost 0 bases, and 7 bases stayed unmatched. This CDR3 reads CASSPQAGASTDTQYF. CDR3 sequence (DNA): TGTGCCAGCAGTCCACAAGCGGGGGCTAGCACAGATACGCAGTATTTT.

This clonotype was detected a few times. The chain has TRBV12-3 or TRBV12-4 and TRBJ2-7; D is ambiguous. The CDR3 has 12 amino acids. Trimming pared 6 bases from V and 6 bases from J, leaving 12 bases between. For the CDR3, the DNA is TGTGCCAGCAGCCCCCCTGCCCGCGAGCAGTACTTC. This sequence encodes CASSPPAREQYF.

The chain couples TRBV12-3 or TRBV12-4 to TRBJ1-1, with no clear D. Trimming shortened V by 7 bases and J by 0 bases, and 12 bases separated the two germline ends. This CDR3 has 14 amino acids. The CDR3 DNA reads as TGTGCCAGCACCCCCGGGCCACTGAACACTGAAGCTTTCTTT. As protein: CASTPGPLNTEAFF.

About this clonotype itself: This may arise from a read error, as a much more abundant clone is one base away. The chain carries TRBV2 and TRBJ2-6; a possible D gene is TRBD1 (5 bases). The CDR3 has 16 residues. Germline CDR1 SNHLY, CDR2 FYNNEI. CDR3 loop: CASNEFQGDGANVLTF. CDR3 DNA sequence: TGTGCCAGCAATGAATTCCAGGGTGACGGGGCCAACGTCCTGACTTTC.

The V gene is TRBV23-1, the J gene TRBJ2-6; possible D gene TRBD2, 6 bases. Being an ORF, TRBV23-1 has a function that is uncertain. The CDR3 extends over 19 amino acids. V was clipped by 2 bases and J by 0 bases, with 17 bases between them. CDR3 region: CASSQKGGRYPSGANVLTF. CDR3 bases: TGCGCCAGCAGTCAAAAAGGAGGGAGGTACCCCTCTGGGGCCAACGTCCTGACTTTC.

This clonotype was seen once. One end of the junction fails to match germline, which may point to a read error. The rearrangement links TRBV28 to TRBJ1-1, with D hard to call. The germline V gene encodes CDR1 MDHEN and CDR2 SYDVKM. This CDR3 comprises 13 residues. DNA for the CDR3: TGTGCCAGCACCGTGCAACCGGGCACTGAAGTTTTCTTT. Amino acids: CASTVQPGTEVFF.

The chain couples TRBV5-5 to TRBJ1-1; 8 bases are a match to TRBD1. The CDR3 spans 14 residues. Germline values: CDR1 SGHKS, CDR2 YYEKEE (reference sequence). V shed 7 bases, J shed 5 bases, and the junction held 10 bases outside the gene matches. CDR3 coding DNA: TGTGCCAGCCTGCCGAGGACAGGGAGGACTGAAGCTTTCTTT. It is translated as CASLPRTGRTEAFF.

In DNA form, the CDR3 reads TGTGCCAGCTCCCCCAGCGGGCCAGGGGATTACGAGCAGTACTTC. Translating gives CASSPSGPGDYEQYF. The rearrangement links TRBV6-1 to TRBJ2-7; either TRBD1 or TRBD2 may supply D (6 bases each). Trimming pared 8 bases from V and 4 bases from J, leaving 21 bases between. There are 15 residues in the CDR3. Germline assignment: CDR1 MNHNS and CDR2 SASEGT.

This clonotype is classed as medium-sized (0.01 to 0.1%). V usage is TRBV7-6 and J usage is TRBJ1-6, with a possible D match to TRBD1 (5 bases). V lost 5 bases and J lost 7, with 15 bases in between. Germline V gene data show CDR1 as SGHVS and CDR2 as FNYEAQ. CDR3 length: 15 residues. The CDR3 DNA reads as TGTGCCAGCAGCGTGGGGCAGAATCAGAATTCACCCCTCCACTTT. It encodes CASSVGQNQNSPLHF. Variable domain in full (rest from reference TRBV7-6 and TRBJ1-6): GAGVSQSPRYKVTKRGQDVALRCDPISGHVSLYWYRQALGQGPEFLTYFNYEAQQDKSGLPNDRFSAERPEGSISTLTIQRTEQRDSAMYRCASSVGQNQNSPLHFGNGTRLTVT.

This clonotype was recorded only once. This sequence joins TRBV25-1 and TRBJ2-2; D is unclear. The CDR3 consists of 17 residues. Trimming took 0 bases from V and 1 from J, leaving 12 bases between them. Germline values: CDR1 MGHDK, CDR2 SYGVNS. This CDR3 is CASSEYYAAKNTGELFF. In DNA form, the CDR3 reads TGTGCCAGCAGTGAATATTATGCAGCAAAGAACACCGGGGAGCTGTTTTTT.